Below, 14 T cell receptor beta chains from the same sample are listed, as sequenced in a study of T cells after yellow fever vaccination. TCRdb re-called the 5' RACE reads with MiXCR, one entry per CDR3 protein. The table has about 320,000 distinct CDR3 sequences, approximately 12% seen once. The starting material was CD4+ T cells sorted from PBMCs, obtained 45 days after the yellow fever booster vaccination. These receptors all come from a man between 18 and 35 years old who received the YFV17D yellow fever vaccine.

The chain carries TRBV7-2 and TRBJ2-5; maybe TRBD2 (6 bases). Germline lookup yields CDR1 SGHTA and CDR2 FQGNSA. The CDR3 contains 15 residues. Trimming shortened V by 1 base and J by 2 bases, and 11 bases separated the two germline ends. The CDR3 region is CASSLVRGFQETQYF. DNA for the CDR3: TGTGCCAGCAGCTTAGTGCGGGGATTTCAAGAGACCCAGTACTTC.

This clonotype was seen a few times. The chain is built from TRBV2 and TRBJ2-3; 9 bases agree with TRBD2. Germline V gene sequence: CDR1 SNHLY, CDR2 FYNNEI. With 6 bases clipped from V and 6 bases from J, the junction kept 4 bases outside the gene matches. The CDR3 length is 13 residues. Here the CDR3 DNA reads TGTGCCAGCAGCGATCTAGCGGGGGATACGCAGTATTTT. Translated, it gives CASSDLAGDTQYF.

This clonotype came up a few times. This sequence joins TRBV2 and TRBJ1-5; D unresolved. The V gene lost 4 bases and the J gene lost 6 bases, with 13 bases spanning the gap. The CDR3 runs 14 residues. Per the germline V gene, CDR1 is SNHLY and CDR2 is FYNNEI. This chain's CDR3 is CASSGVAVGQPQHF. Here the CDR3 DNA reads TGTGCCAGCAGTGGGGTGGCGGTCGGTCAGCCCCAGCATTTT.

This clonotype was detected ten times or more. V is TRBV5-1 and J is TRBJ2-7, with D perhaps matching TRBD1 (6 bases). The CDR3 totals 15 residues. Germline V gene data show CDR1 as SGHRS and CDR2 as YFSETQ. V lost 0 bases, J lost 1 base, and 11 bases lay in between. CDR3 loop: CASSLVGTSSYEQYF. The CDR3, as DNA: TGCGCCAGCAGCTTGGTAGGGACATCATCCTACGAGCAGTACTTC.

This sequence joins TRBV19 and TRBJ2-2; no firm D call. The V end lost 6 bases, the J end lost 4 bases, and 18 bases lay between the germline ends. Germline V gene sequence: CDR1 LNHDA, CDR2 SQIVND (reference sequence). There are 16 residues in the CDR3. CDR3 residues: CASRGVAGRSTGELFF. The CDR3 coding sequence is TGTGCCAGTAGGGGTGTAGCAGGACGATCCACCGGGGAGCTGTTTTTT.

There are a few counts of this clonotype. This sequence joins TRBV20-1 and TRBJ2-7; D perhaps matches TRBD2 (6 bases). The CDR3 totals 14 residues. Trimming took 0 bases from V and 6 from J, leaving 15 bases between them. Looked up from germline, CDR1 is DFQATT and CDR2 is SNEGSKA (reference sequence). Here the CDR3 DNA reads TGCAGTGCTAGAGATGTCTTTATGGGGGGCGAGCAGTACTTC. This codes for CSARDVFMGGEQYF.

This clonotype has ten or more counts. As DNA, the CDR3 is TGTGCCAGCAGCTCCTTTAACAATGAGCAGTTCTTC. It specifies CASSSFNNEQFF. The V and J genes are TRBV7-8 and TRBJ2-1; no clear D. The length of the CDR3 is 12 residues. CDR1 is SGHVS, CDR2 FQNEAQ, per germline. The V and J ends lost 4 bases and 5 bases respectively, with 6 bases between them.

This clonotype was counted at least ten times. J is TRBJ2-3 and V is TRBV10-1, with D tentatively TRBD2 (7 bases). The CDR3 is 15 residues long. In germline, CDR1 is WNHNN, CDR2 SYGVQD (reference sequence). The V and J ends lost 4 bases and 1 base respectively, with 12 bases between them. The CDR3 nucleotides are TGCGCCAGCAGTGGGGCGGGGGCGGGCACAGATACGCAGTATTTT. Translating it yields CASSGAGAGTDTQYF.

The chain links TRBV14 to TRBJ2-3; possibly TRBD1 for D (5 bases). V lost 0 bases and J 5 bases, leaving 12 bases between the germline ends. The CDR3 is made up of 15 amino acids. CDR1 and CDR2 (germline): SGHDN, FVKESK. CDR3 protein: CASSQDISGLDTQYF. The CDR3 DNA follows: TGTGCCAGCAGCCAAGATATATCAGGGCTAGATACGCAGTATTTT.

The chain links TRBV28 to TRBJ2-7; possible D gene TRBD1, 6 bases. CDR1 and CDR2 from the germline V gene are MDHEN and SYDVKM. Trimming removed 6 bases from V and 1 base from J, with 10 bases in between. CDR3 length: 13 amino acids. CDR3 in DNA: TGTGCCAGCAGATGGACAGCTTCCTACGAGCAGTACGTC. It translates to CASRWTASYEQYV.

The chain links TRBV20-1 to TRBJ2-3, with D uncertain. Trimming left V 3 bases short and J 6 bases short, with 13 bases between. CDR3 size: 13 residues. Germline V lookup: CDR1 DFQATT, CDR2 SNEGSKA (reference sequence). CDR3 coding DNA: TGCAGTGCTAGGGGCTTTATAGGCGATACGCAGTATTTT. Translation gives CSARGFIGDTQYF.

This clonotype was seen more than once but under ten times. The CDR3 protein is CASSLGQGFSGNTIYF. CDR3 DNA sequence: TGTGCCAGCAGCTTGGGCCAAGGATTCTCTGGAAACACCATATATTTT. V usage is TRBV7-8 and J usage is TRBJ1-3; the D is unclear. In germline, CDR1 is SGHVS, CDR2 FQNEAQ. Trimming left V 3 bases short and J 0 bases short, with 12 bases between. The CDR3 is 16 residues long.

There are a few counts of this clonotype. The V gene is TRBV20-1, the J gene TRBJ2-3; weak D call: TRBD2 (7 bases). Trimming stripped 5 bases from V and 3 bases from J, with 15 bases between. The length of the CDR3 is 14 residues. CDR1 is DFQATT, CDR2 SNEGSKA, per germline (reference sequence). In nucleotides, the CDR3 is TGCAGTGCTCCCCGGGGAGGGGGAACAGATACGCAGTATTTT. Its translation: CSAPRGGGTDTQYF.

The V call is TRBV6-1, the J call TRBJ2-5; D call uncertain. Looked up from germline, CDR1 is MNHNS and CDR2 is SASEGT. Between the trimmed V and J ends, which lost 3 bases and 5 bases, there was a span of 7 bases. The CDR3 loop spans 12 amino acids. In DNA, the CDR3 is TGTGCCAGCAGTGATCGGTGGGAGACCCAGTACTTC. Its protein product is CASSDRWETQYF.